This T cell receptor (beta chain) comes out of a study of blood T cell repertoires in COVID-19. Assay: immunoSEQ multiplex PCR; the TCRdb copy retains only in-frame clones and omits some. The table has 200,000 to 250,000 clones, 85% seen once. Germline V CDR1 and CDR2: MGHDK, SYGVNS. V was cut by 1 base and J by 5 bases, with 6 bases left in between. This CDR3 comprises 12 residues. This chain uses TRBV25-1 with TRBJ2-7; tentative D call: TRBD2 (5 bases). What was sequenced was PBMCs or T cells enriched from blood (not recorded which). This receptor was taken from a man aged 35 to 55 who had recovered from COVID-19. The CDR3 DNA reads TGTGCCAGCAGTGAATTCGGGGACGAGCAGTACTTC. Protein product: CASSEFGDEQYF.